The TCR beta chain described here comes from a study of T cell clones after liver transplantation. The overall study: Samples came from ITN030ST, which attempted immunosuppression withdrawal within 2 years of liver transplantation. As an antigen-independent comparator, third-party-reactive TCRbeta sequences came from pre-transplant mixed lymphocyte reactions. Overall study results and limits: These preliminary findings come from unstandardized post-transplant sampling times.

Germline CDR1 reads MNHEY; CDR2 reads SMNVEV (reference sequence). The CDR3 is 14 residues long. The J segment lost 7 bases and the V segment lost 5 bases, leaving 6 bases of the junction unmatched. This clone has only a few counts. What it binds is unknown. Here immunoSEQ multiplex PCR was the method, and the copy in TCRdb shows in-frame clones only, minus some. The sample has 7,500 to 10,000 clones, 60% to 80% seen once; the top ten hold roughly 51%. The rearrangement uses TRBV27 and TRBJ2-7; 12 nucleotides align to TRBD2. Sample: CD8+ T cells from blood, taken at the 22-month timepoint. This receptor was identified in a human patient who received a liver transplant. Part of the T cell pool may stem from the graft donor. The CDR3 spells CASSRTSGEGEQYF. The CDR3 nucleotides are TGTGCCAGCAGTCGGACTAGCGGGGAAGGAGAGCAGTACTTC.